This passage covers 32 T cell receptor beta chains from one sample sequenced in a study of T cell changes during pregnancy in multiple sclerosis. TCRdb's copy holds only in-frame clones and misses some; the assay was immunoSEQ multiplex PCR. The repertoire consists of more than 35,000 clones, with 89% occurring once and the leading ten covering 0.7% to 0.85%. Sequenced here: CD4+ T cells from peripheral blood mononuclear cells, sampled after pregnancy. The origin of the receptors is a female donor in good health, enrolled as a control in a pregnancy study.

The chain couples TRBV27 to TRBJ2-3, with 9 positions matching TRBD1. CDR1 is MNHEY, CDR2 SMNVEV, per germline (reference sequence). V shed 5 bases, J shed 4 bases, and the junction held 7 bases outside the gene matches. CDR3 length equals 15 residues. The CDR3 bases are TGTGCCAGCAGTCCTTGGACAGGGGTGGCAGATACGCAGTATTTT. This translates into CASSPWTGVADTQYF.

V and J are TRBV5-1 and TRBJ1-6; 8 bases are a match to TRBD1. This CDR3 has 16 residues. CDR1 and CDR2 from the germline V gene are SGHRS and YFSETQ. With V trimmed by 0 bases and J by 8 bases, 7 bases remained unmatched. Here the CDR3 DNA reads TGCGCCAGCAGCTTGGGGACAGGGCCAAGCGATTCACCCCTCCACTTT. Translated, it gives CASSLGTGPSDSPLHF.

A single count supports this clone. The V gene is TRBV7-6, the J gene TRBJ2-3; TRBD2 agrees at 7 bases. From germline, CDR1 is SGHVS and CDR2 FNYEAQ. This CDR3 spans 16 amino acids. V was pared by 5 bases and J by 2 bases, with 10 bases of the junction left unmatched. The CDR3 here is CASSPYGGILTDTQYF. The CDR3 DNA is TGTGCCAGCAGCCCCTACGGGGGGATACTCACAGATACGCAGTATTTT.

The chain has TRBV6-6 and TRBJ1-2, with 7 bases fitting TRBD1. CDR3 length: 14 residues. V shed 5 bases, J shed 2 bases, and the junction held 5 bases outside the gene matches. The germline V gene has CDR1 MNHNY and CDR2 SVGAGI (reference sequence). The CDR3 here is CASSRSTGNYGYTF. The CDR3 nucleotides read TGTGCCAGCAGTCGCTCGACAGGGAACTATGGCTACACCTTC.

The gene calls are TRBV4-2 and TRBJ2-3; D uncertain. CDR3 size: 16 residues. From germline, CDR1 is LGHNA and CDR2 YNFKEQ. The germline V and J ends were trimmed by 0 bases and 1 base, with 11 bases remaining between them. CDR3 region: CASSQEAAPRTDTQYF. The CDR3 nucleotides are TGTGCCAGCAGCCAAGAGGCGGCTCCACGCACAGATACGCAGTATTTT.

J is TRBJ2-7 and V is TRBV7-2; 7 bases map to TRBD2. This CDR3 comprises 14 residues. V shed 8 bases, J shed 5 bases, and the junction held 12 bases outside the gene matches. Per the germline V gene, CDR1 is SGHTA and CDR2 is FQGNSA. The CDR3 DNA is TGTGCCAGCGCGCGAGGAAGCGGGGACGACGAGCAGTACTTC. Its translation: CASARGSGDDEQYF.

The chain couples TRBV20-1 to TRBJ2-1; D is undetermined. In germline, CDR1 is DFQATT, CDR2 SNEGSKA (reference sequence). V lost 3 bases, J lost 6 bases, and 6 bases lay in between. The CDR3 consists of 11 residues. The CDR3 spells CSASSGNEQFF. The CDR3, as DNA: TGCAGTGCTAGTTCCGGCAATGAGCAGTTCTTC.

This chain links TRBV10-3 with TRBJ2-1, with 8 bases fitting TRBD2. The CDR3 totals 15 residues. V lost 10 bases to trimming and J lost 0 bases; unmatched junction nucleotides: 8. Germline lookup yields CDR1 ENHRY and CDR2 SYGVKD. CDR3 bases: TGTGCCACAATAGCGGGATTGAGCTCCTACAATGAGCAGTTCTTC. It is translated as CATIAGLSSYNEQFF.

This chain uses TRBV9 with TRBJ2-7; the D is unclear. Trimming shortened V by 3 bases and J by 3 bases, and 7 bases separated the two germline ends. The CDR3 runs to 12 residues. Germline-derived CDR1 and CDR2 are SGDLS and YYNGEE. The CDR3, as DNA: TGTGCCAGCAGCGGAGGAAACTACGAGCAGTACTTC. Its translation: CASSGGNYEQYF.

The chain joins TRBV4-1 to TRBJ2-7; 9 bases are a match to TRBD2. V dropped 0 bases and J dropped 4; count of bases not matched to a gene: 7. The germline gives CDR1 MGHRA, CDR2 YSYEKL. The CDR3 extends over 16 amino acids. The CDR3 DNA sequence: TGCGCCAGCAGCCAAGATCGTAGCGGGAGTACGTACGAGCAGTACTTC. This codes for CASSQDRSGSTYEQYF.

This rearrangement joins TRBV20-1 to TRBJ1-1; D gene uncertain. V dropped 3 bases and J dropped 10 bases, with 12 bases sitting between them. Per germline, CDR1 DFQATT and CDR2 SNEGSKA (reference sequence). The CDR3 has 11 residues. CDR3 nucleotides: TGCAGTGCTAGTAGTCTCTCCGGAGCTTTCTTT. Its protein product is CSASSLSGAFF.

The chain employs TRBV6-5 and TRBJ1-2; D is unclear. There are 14 residues in the CDR3. Trimming stripped 0 bases from V and 3 bases from J, with 8 bases between. Germline V lookup: CDR1 MNHEY, CDR2 SVGAGI. CDR3: CASSYSPVYYGYTF. The CDR3 DNA is TGTGCCAGCAGTTACTCGCCAGTCTACTATGGCTACACCTTC.

The J gene is TRBJ2-7, the V gene TRBV2; D is unresolved. Trimming took off 3 bases at V and 0 bases at J, with 9 bases between the two ends. CDR3 size: 14 residues. Germline V gene data show CDR1 as SNHLY and CDR2 as FYNNEI. CDR3 nucleotides: TGTGCCAGCAGTGATTCCTGGCCCTCCTACGAGCAGTACTTC. It translates to CASSDSWPSYEQYF.

The rearrangement links TRBV11-2 to TRBJ1-3; no firm D call. Trimming removed 5 bases at V and 3 bases at J, with 11 bases between. This CDR3 contains 14 residues. Germline V CDR1 and CDR2: SGHAT, FQNNGV. The CDR3, as DNA: TGTGCCAGCAGCATCGGGAGGGTTGGAAACACCATATATTTT. The encoded protein is CASSIGRVGNTIYF.

The chain employs TRBV5-6 and TRBJ2-4; 9 bases line up with TRBD1. V lost 8 bases, J lost 0 bases, and 12 bases stayed unmatched. This CDR3 is 17 amino acids long. The germline CDR1 and CDR2 sequences are SGHDT and YYEEEE. CDR3 sequence: CASTGTGLPLAKNIQYF. CDR3 nucleotides: TGTGCCAGTACCGGGACAGGGCTACCACTAGCCAAAAACATTCAGTACTTC. Based on the CDR3 plus reference TRBV5-6 and TRBJ2-4, the full variable domain is DAGVTQSPTHLIKTRGQQVTLRCSPKSGHDTVSWYQQALGQGPQFIFQYYEEEERQRGNFPDRFSGHQFPNYSSELNVNALLLGDSALYLCASTGTGLPLAKNIQYFGAGTRLSVL.

J is TRBJ2-7 and V is TRBV5-1, with D perhaps matching TRBD2 (5 bases). Between the trimmed V and J ends, which lost 4 bases and 1 base, there was a span of 15 bases. The CDR3 sequence is 15 residues long. Per the germline V gene, CDR1 is SGHRS and CDR2 is YFSETQ. The CDR3 spells CASSQDGVGSYEQYF. DNA of the CDR3: TGCGCCAGCAGCCAAGACGGGGTGGGGTCCTACGAGCAGTACTTC.

The chain is built from TRBV5-6 and TRBJ1-1; D is unresolved. The CDR3 contains 14 residues. The germline CDR1 and CDR2 sequences are SGHDT and YYEEEE. Trimming took 2 bases from V and 0 from J, leaving 8 bases between them. The chain's CDR3 is CASSFDLMNTEAFF. The CDR3 DNA sequence: TGTGCCAGCAGCTTCGATCTAATGAACACTGAAGCTTTCTTT.

This chain links TRBV19 with TRBJ2-1, with 8 nucleotides matching TRBD1. The germline CDR1 and CDR2 sequences are LNHDA and SQIVND (reference sequence). Unmatched junction bases numbered 7, after V lost 6 bases and J lost 0 bases. The CDR3 sequence is 16 residues long. Written as DNA, the CDR3 is TGTGCCAGTAGCCTGACAGGGGCTAGCTCCTACAATGAGCAGTTCTTC. It specifies CASSLTGASSYNEQFF.

V gene TRBV4-1 combines with J gene TRBJ2-2, with a tentative D call TRBD2 (7 bases). This CDR3 has 19 residues. Per germline, CDR1 MGHRA and CDR2 YSYEKL. V was trimmed by 0 bases and J by 4 bases, leaving 21 bases between them. The CDR3 sequence: CASSQEGGGGGRGTGELFF. The CDR3 DNA is TGCGCCAGCAGCCAAGAAGGGGGAGGGGGAGGGAGGGGCACCGGGGAGCTGTTTTTT.

A few counts support this clone. V and J are TRBV28 and TRBJ1-5, with 7 positions matching TRBD1. Unmatched junction bases numbered 6, after V lost 5 bases and J lost 5 bases. Germline V gene data show CDR1 as MDHEN and CDR2 as SYDVKM. The CDR3 loop spans 14 amino acids. The CDR3 nucleotides are TGTGCCAGCAGTGGCCGACAGGGCTATCAGCCCCAGCATTTT. It codes for CASSGRQGYQPQHF.

The chain has TRBV18 and TRBJ2-4, with 10 bases identical to TRBD1. The CDR3 spans 15 residues. Germline-derived CDR1 and CDR2 are KGHSH and LQKENI. The junction had 6 bases not matched to a gene; V was cut back by 3 bases and J by 7 bases. CDR3: CASSPGTGEVNIQYF. CDR3 coding DNA: TGTGCCAGCTCACCTGGGACAGGGGAAGTCAACATTCAGTACTTC. The complete variable domain, with remaining parts taken from reference TRBV18 and TRBJ2-4, reads NAGVMQNPRHLVRRRGQEARLRCSPMKGHSHVYWYRQLPEEGLKFMVYLQKENIIDESGMPKERFSAEFPKEGPSILRIQQVVRGDSAAYFCASSPGTGEVNIQYFGAGTRLSVL.

This rearrangement joins TRBV7-2 to TRBJ1-2; D gene ambiguous. The V end lost 1 base, the J end lost 7 bases, and 4 bases lay between the germline ends. Germline CDR1 and CDR2: SGHTA and FQGNSA. The length of the CDR3 is 11 residues. This CDR3 reads CASSLVAGYTF. For the CDR3, the DNA is TGTGCCAGCAGCTTAGTGGCTGGCTACACCTTC.

The chain is built from TRBV4-1 and TRBJ1-6; D remains unclear. The germline V gene encodes CDR1 MGHRA and CDR2 YSYEKL. The CDR3 spans 13 residues. Trimming stripped 4 bases from V and 11 bases from J, with 12 bases between. Here the CDR3 DNA reads TGCGCCAGCAGCCGACTTCCGGGAGCACCCCTCCACTTT. It specifies CASSRLPGAPLHF.

This chain links TRBV25-1 with TRBJ1-2; no clear D. Germline assignment: CDR1 MGHDK and CDR2 SYGVNS. The CDR3 is made up of 16 amino acids. V was pared by 3 bases and J by 5 bases, with 19 bases between. DNA of the CDR3: TGTGCCAGCAGTGATACGTCCCGGGGTTTAGGGTATGGCTACACCTTC. Amino acids: CASSDTSRGLGYGYTF.

The chain joins TRBV7-6 to TRBJ2-3; weak D call: TRBD1 (6 bases). Germline-derived CDR1 and CDR2 are SGHVS and FNYEAQ. The CDR3 sequence is 13 residues long. V dropped 5 bases and J dropped 4 bases, with 10 bases sitting between them. The CDR3 here is CASSEGHPDTQYF. As DNA, the CDR3 is TGTGCCAGCAGCGAGGGACACCCAGATACGCAGTATTTT. Full variable domain (missing parts from reference TRBV7-6 and TRBJ2-3): GAGVSQSPRYKVTKRGQDVALRCDPISGHVSLYWYRQALGQGPEFLTYFNYEAQQDKSGLPNDRFSAERPEGSISTLTIQRTEQRDSAMYRCASSEGHPDTQYFGPGTRLTVL.

This clone was counted a single time. The chain links TRBV4-1 to TRBJ1-3; 7 nucleotides match TRBD1. This CDR3 has 16 residues. Germline V gene data show CDR1 as MGHRA and CDR2 as YSYEKL. With 4 bases clipped from V and 2 bases from J, the junction kept 8 bases outside the gene matches. CDR3 sequence: CASSPPTGATGNTIYF. The CDR3 region has the DNA TGCGCCAGCAGCCCACCCACAGGGGCGACTGGAAACACCATATATTTT.

The chain recombines TRBV27 with TRBJ2-7; D is unresolved. V lost 2 bases and J 4 bases, leaving 12 bases between the germline ends. CDR1 is MNHEY and CDR2 is SMNVEV in the germline V gene (reference sequence). The CDR3 length is 14 residues. CDR3 sequence (DNA): TGTGCCAGCAGTTTAGGGCCGCCTGCTTACGAGCAGTACTTC. It translates to CASSLGPPAYEQYF.

CDR3 residues: CASSSPPGLAGGLAKNIQYF. The CDR3 DNA reads TGCGCCAGCAGCTCGCCCCCGGGACTAGCGGGAGGGCTAGCCAAAAACATTCAGTACTTC. The rearrangement uses TRBV5-1 and TRBJ2-4, with TRBD2 matching 16 bases. This CDR3 has 20 residues. CDR1 and CDR2 from the germline V gene are SGHRS and YFSETQ. V lost 3 bases and J lost 0; bases outside the gene matches: 9. The whole variable domain, filled in from reference TRBV5-1 and TRBJ2-4, reads KAGVTQTPRYLIKTRGQQVTLSCSPISGHRSVSWYQQTPGQGLQFLFEYFSETQRNKGNFPGRFSGRQFSNSRSEMNVSTLELGDSALYLCASSSPPGLAGGLAKNIQYFGAGTRLSVL.

The chain employs TRBV29-1 and TRBJ2-1, with D tentatively TRBD1 (5 bases). The CDR3 is made up of 11 amino acids. V lost 3 bases, J lost 8 bases, and 8 bases lay in between. The germline V gene has CDR1 SQVTM and CDR2 ANQGSEA. CDR3 protein: CSVDSGHEQFF. CDR3 in DNA: TGCAGCGTTGATTCAGGGCATGAGCAGTTCTTC.

The chain combines TRBV5-4 with TRBJ2-1; TRBD2 matches 13 bases. The CDR3 consists of 16 residues. Germline CDR1 SGHNT, CDR2 YYREEE (reference sequence). With 4 bases clipped from V and 8 bases from J, the junction kept 9 bases outside the gene matches. CDR3 region: CASSPRTSGGSDEQFF. In DNA form, the CDR3 reads TGTGCCAGCAGCCCTAGGACTAGCGGGGGTAGCGATGAGCAGTTCTTC.

The V and J genes are TRBV27 and TRBJ1-6; no reliable D call. This CDR3 region has 14 residues. V lost 4 bases, J lost 5 bases, and 9 bases lay in between. Germline CDR1 reads MNHEY; CDR2 reads SMNVEV (reference sequence). The CDR3 spells CASSWGGNNSPLHF. CDR3 in DNA: TGTGCCAGCAGTTGGGGAGGGAATAATTCACCCCTCCACTTT.

This chain uses TRBV9 with TRBJ2-7, with D perhaps matching TRBD1 (6 bases). Germline V gene lookup returns CDR1 SGDLS and CDR2 YYNGEE. Trimming took off 1 base at V and 2 bases at J, with 10 bases between the two ends. The CDR3 has 14 amino acids. CDR3 sequence: CASSVRGIPYEQYF. CDR3 DNA sequence: TGTGCCAGCAGCGTAAGGGGGATCCCCTACGAGCAGTACTTC. Complete variable domain (other parts from reference TRBV9 and TRBJ2-7): DSGVTQTPKHLITATGQRVTLRCSPRSGDLSVYWYQQSLDQGLQFLIQYYNGEERAKGNILERFSAQQFPDLHSELNLSSLELGDSALYFCASSVRGIPYEQYFGPGTRLTVT.